These T cell receptor beta chains were read from a single sample in a study of blood T cell repertoires in COVID-19. The method was immunoSEQ multiplex PCR; TCRdb's version includes in-frame clones alone and lacks a portion of them. Among about 160,000 clones listed, 77% were seen once. Specimen: peripheral blood. The receptors originated from a man between 65 and 79 years old with acute or convalescent COVID-19. Each CDR3 is given with its conserved first and last residue. The D gene is left open where the match is weak. Part of the rows lack a size; the others show once, few, many or a class for expanded clones.

V	length	J	size	D	DNA	CDR3
TRBV2	13	TRBJ1-5	.	.	TGTGCCAGCAGTGAAAGTCAGTATCAGCCCCAGCATTTT	CASSESQYQPQHF
TRBV24-1	14	TRBJ2-2	.	.	TGTGCCACCAGTGATCGGAGGCAGACCGGGGAGCTGTTTTTT	CATSDRRQTGELFF
TRBV19	15	TRBJ1-2	few	TRBD1	TGTGCCAGTATCGTGGGACAGGGGGCGCGATATGGCTACACCTTC	CASIVGQGARYGYTF
TRBV7-3	14	TRBJ1-1	once	.	TGTGCCAGCAGCTTAAGGGGCGAGGATACTGAAGCTTTCTTT	CASSLRGEDTEAFF
TRBV19	14	TRBJ2-1	.	.	TGTGCCAGTAATCGGGTGGCGGCCTACAATGAGCAGTTCTTC	CASNRVAAYNEQFF
TRBV29-1	13	TRBJ2-1	.	.	TGCAGCCTCGCGGGAAGCTCCTACAATGAGCAGTTCTTC	CSLAGSSYNEQFF
TRBV5-1	13	TRBJ1-2	.	.	TGCGCCAGCAGCTTGGAGCGTCTCGATGGCTACACCTTC	CASSLERLDGYTF
TRBV11-2	15	TRBJ2-7	.	TRBD1	TGTGCCAGCAGCCTATTCGGGACAGGGGATTACGAGCAGTACTTC	CASSLFGTGDYEQYF
TRBV5-4	13	TRBJ1-4	.	.	TGTGCCAGCAGCTTGACAGTCAATGAAAAACTGTTTTTT	CASSLTVNEKLFF
TRBV5-1	15	TRBJ1-2	.	.	TGCGCCAGCAGCCCGGGGAGTACGGTTAACTATGGCTACACCTTC	CASSPGSTVNYGYTF
TRBV19	15	TRBJ1-2	.	.	TGTGCCAGTAGGTCCCCCCAACAGGGATCAAATGGCTACACCTTC	CASRSPQQGSNGYTF
TRBV7-2	14	TRBJ2-5	.	TRBD2	TGTGCCAGCAGCTTAGCGGGGAGGGGCGAGACCCAGTACTTC	CASSLAGRGETQYF
TRBV3-1/TRBV3-2	15	TRBJ1-2	once	.	TGTGCCAGCAGCCCGACGCCACAGGGAGGGGGTGGCTACACCTTC	CASSPTPQGGGGYTF
TRBV6-5	15	TRBJ1-2	.	.	TGTGCCAGCAGTTACACAACGGACAGCAACTATGGCTACACCTTC	CASSYTTDSNYGYTF
TRBV24-1	13	TRBJ2-7	.	.	TGTGCCACCAGTGGCCAGGGCGGTAACGAGCAGTACTTC	CATSGQGGNEQYF
TRBV28	16	TRBJ1-5	.	.	TGTGCCAGCAGTTTAGAGGGAGGAGGAGGGAATCAGCCCCAGCATTTT	CASSLEGGGGNQPQHF
TRBV14	12	TRBJ2-7	.	TRBD2	TGTGCCAGCAGCCAAGTTCCGGGAGGGTTGCACTTC	CASSQVPGGLHF
TRBV6-2/TRBV6-3	14	TRBJ1-2	few	.	TGTGCCAGCAGTTACAGAGGTCCCCCCTATGGCTACACCTTC	CASSYRGPPYGYTF
TRBV7-8	17	TRBJ2-1	.	TRBD2	TGTGCCAGCAGCTTATTCGGACTAGCGGGAATATACAATGAGCAGTTCTTC	CASSLFGLAGIYNEQFF
TRBV6-5	14	TRBJ2-3	.	.	TGTGCCAGCGGAACGACAGCTAGCACAGATACGCAGTATTTT	CASGTTASTDTQYF
TRBV12-3/TRBV12-4	13	TRBJ1-5	.	.	TGTGCCAGCAGTGTAATCGGTAATCAGCCCCAGCATTTT	CASSVIGNQPQHF
TRBV11-2	17	TRBJ2-1	few	.	TGTGCCAGCAGCTTAGCGGGGACACCGAGCTCCTACAATGAGCAGTTCTTC	CASSLAGTPSSYNEQFF
TRBV6-5	13	TRBJ2-1	few	.	TGTGCCAGCAGTTACCCGCCAGGGTTTGAGCAGTTCTTC	CASSYPPGFEQFF
TRBV7-9	15	TRBJ2-5	.	TRBD2	TGTGCCAGCAGCGATTACGGCGGGAGACAAGAGACCCAGTACTTC	CASSDYGGRQETQYF
TRBV7-2	14	TRBJ1-2	.	TRBD1	TGTGCCAGCAGCAGCGACAGGGGACCCTATGGCTACACCTTC	CASSSDRGPYGYTF
TRBV13	14	TRBJ2-3	.	.	TGTGCCAGCAGCTTAGTCCCCCTGACAGATACGCAGTATTTT	CASSLVPLTDTQYF
TRBV6-6	15	TRBJ2-6	.	.	TGTGCCAGCAGTCGGGTGAGGGCTGGGGCCAACGTCCTGACTTTC	CASSRVRAGANVLTF
TRBV6-5	15	TRBJ1-2	.	TRBD1	TGTGCCAGCAGTACACCGGGACAGGGGGACTATGGCTACACCTTC	CASSTPGQGDYGYTF
TRBV19	15	TRBJ2-4	.	TRBD1	TGTGCCAGTAGTCTCACAGGGGGGGCCAAAAACATTCAGTACTTC	CASSLTGGAKNIQYF
TRBV5-1	12	TRBJ2-7	few	.	TGCGCCAGCAGCTTGAGAGAAGACGAGCAGTACTTC	CASSLREDEQYF
TRBV27	14	TRBJ2-7	.	TRBD1	TGTGCCAGCAGTAGCTTCCGGGACAGCTACGAGCAGTACTTC	CASSSFRDSYEQYF
TRBV2	17	TRBJ1-1	.	TRBD1	TGTGCCAGCAGTGTATACGGATTTGGGACAGGAGGGACTGAAGCTTTCTTT	CASSVYGFGTGGTEAFF
TRBV5-6	13	TRBJ2-5	.	.	TGTGCCAGCAGCTTGTGGGGGCGGGAGACCCAGTACTTC	CASSLWGRETQYF
TRBV3-1/TRBV3-2	16	TRBJ1-6	many	TRBD1	TGTGCCAGCAGCGAAATCCAGGGGGCGGCGAAGTCACCCCTCCACTTT	CASSEIQGAAKSPLHF
TRBV13	16	TRBJ2-7	.	.	TGTGCCAGCAGCACCCATAGCGGAGTGAGCTCCTACGAGCAGTACTTC	CASSTHSGVSSYEQYF
TRBV10-1	16	TRBJ2-7	once	.	TGCGCCAGCAGTGGAGGCGGGGGCTCTTACTCCTACGAGCAGTACTTC	CASSGGGGSYSYEQYF
TRBV15	16	TRBJ1-1	.	.	TGTGCCACCAGCAGATTGGGCGTGGGAGGCAACACTGAAGCTTTCTTT	CATSRLGVGGNTEAFF
TRBV7-9	17	TRBJ1-6	.	TRBD1	TGTGCCAGCAGCTTATCCAATCTGGGACAGGCAAATTCACCCCTCCACTTT	CASSLSNLGQANSPLHF
TRBV25-1	16	TRBJ2-1	.	.	TGTGCCAGCAGTGCGTACGGGCGCGGGGAATACAATGAGCAGTTCTTC	CASSAYGRGEYNEQFF
TRBV9	12	TRBJ2-3	.	.	TGTGCCAGCAGCCCCCAGTCAGATACGCAGTATTTT	CASSPQSDTQYF
TRBV30	13	TRBJ2-7	.	.	TGTGCCTGGGCTCCGGGACACTTGTCCGAGCAGTACTTC	CAWAPGHLSEQYF
TRBV30	15	TRBJ2-1	.	.	TGTGCCTGGAGTAAAACCCGACGGGCCTACAATGAGCAGTTCTTC	CAWSKTRRAYNEQFF
TRBV7-9	14	TRBJ1-1	.	.	TGTGCCAGCAGCTTAACGGGGGATGCAACTGAAGCTTTCTTT	CASSLTGDATEAFF
TRBV2	13	TRBJ2-7	once	.	TGTGCCAGCAGTGTCCAGGGAACCTACGAGCAGTACTTC	CASSVQGTYEQYF
TRBV12-3/TRBV12-4	13	TRBJ1-2	.	.	TGTGCCAGCAGTCTGCCGCCCAGCGGGGACCACACCTTC	CASSLPPSGDHTF
TRBV20-1	11	TRBJ2-1	.	.	TGCAGTGCTATATCCTCCAATGAGCAGTTCTTC	CSAISSNEQFF
TRBV20-1	15	TRBJ2-5	.	TRBD2	TGCAGTGCTAGTGATGGACTAGCGGGCGTCGAGACCCAGTACTTC	CSASDGLAGVETQYF
TRBV10-3	18	TRBJ2-2	many	TRBD1	TGTGCCATCAGTGAGGGGACAGGGGGTAGACGTAACACCGGGGAGCTGTTTTTT	CAISEGTGGRRNTGELFF
TRBV27	16	TRBJ1-1	.	.	TGTGCCAGCAGTTTGGTAGGGACACCCGAGAACACTGAAGCTTTCTTT	CASSLVGTPENTEAFF
TRBV11-1	16	TRBJ1-2	.	.	TGTGCCAGCAGCCCCTCCCTACAGAACCAAGGCGATGGCTACACCTTC	CASSPSLQNQGDGYTF
TRBV6-5	15	TRBJ1-2	.	.	TGTGCCAGCAGTTACTCCTACAACAGGGTTTGGGGCTACACCTTC	CASSYSYNRVWGYTF
TRBV5-1	15	TRBJ2-7	.	.	TGCGCCAGCAGCCCAAACACAGGGAGCTCCTACGAGCAGTACTTC	CASSPNTGSSYEQYF
TRBV5-5	17	TRBJ1-1	.	.	TGTGCCAGCAGCCCCCCGGATAGACCCCCCTCGGGCACTGAAGCTTTCTTT	CASSPPDRPPSGTEAFF
TRBV28	17	TRBJ1-3	once	.	TGTGCCAGCCGGGAGCTTCCGGGGGGATTCTCTGGAAACACCATATATTTT	CASRELPGGFSGNTIYF
TRBV11-3	14	TRBJ2-1	.	.	TGTGCCAGCAGCTTGGCTAGCGTACTCAATGAGCAGTTCTTC	CASSLASVLNEQFF
TRBV9	13	TRBJ2-7	.	.	TGTGCCAGCAGCGCAACAGGGTGGTACGAGCAGTACTTC	CASSATGWYEQYF
TRBV5-1	12	TRBJ1-1	many	TRBD1	TGCGCCAGCAGCGTAGGACAGGGTGAAGCTTTCTTT	CASSVGQGEAFF
TRBV28	12	TRBJ1-6	.	TRBD1	TGTGCCAGCCTACAGGGGGGTTCACCCCTCCACTTT	CASLQGGSPLHF